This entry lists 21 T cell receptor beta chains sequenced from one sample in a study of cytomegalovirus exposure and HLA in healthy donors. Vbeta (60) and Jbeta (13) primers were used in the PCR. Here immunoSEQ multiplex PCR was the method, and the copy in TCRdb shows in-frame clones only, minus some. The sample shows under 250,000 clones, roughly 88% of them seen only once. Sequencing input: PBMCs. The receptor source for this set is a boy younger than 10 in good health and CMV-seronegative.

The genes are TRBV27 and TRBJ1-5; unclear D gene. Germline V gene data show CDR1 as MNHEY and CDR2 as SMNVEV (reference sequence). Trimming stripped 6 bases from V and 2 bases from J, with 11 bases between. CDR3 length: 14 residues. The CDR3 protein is CASSPNGGNQPQHF. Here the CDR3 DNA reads TGTGCCAGCAGCCCGAATGGAGGCAATCAGCCCCAGCATTTT.

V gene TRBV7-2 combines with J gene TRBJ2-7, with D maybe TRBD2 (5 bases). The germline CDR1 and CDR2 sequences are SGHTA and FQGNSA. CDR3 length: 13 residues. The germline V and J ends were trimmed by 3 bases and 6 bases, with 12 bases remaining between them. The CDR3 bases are TGTGCCAGCAGCTTGACTACCTCAAGCGAGCAGTACTTC. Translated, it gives CASSLTTSSEQYF.

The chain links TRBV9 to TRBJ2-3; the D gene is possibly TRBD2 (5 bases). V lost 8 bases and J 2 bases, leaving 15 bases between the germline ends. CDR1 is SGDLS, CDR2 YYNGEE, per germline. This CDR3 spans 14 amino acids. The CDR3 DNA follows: TGTGCCAGTGCAGGAAGCGGAGACACAGATACGCAGTATTTT. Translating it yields CASAGSGDTDTQYF.

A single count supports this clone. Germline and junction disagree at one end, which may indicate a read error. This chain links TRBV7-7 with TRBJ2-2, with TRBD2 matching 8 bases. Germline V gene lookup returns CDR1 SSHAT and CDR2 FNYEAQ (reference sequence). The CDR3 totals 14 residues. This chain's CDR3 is CASSFQAGDGELFF. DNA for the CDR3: TGTGCTAGCAGCTTCCAAGCGGGGGACGGGGAGCTGTTTTTT.

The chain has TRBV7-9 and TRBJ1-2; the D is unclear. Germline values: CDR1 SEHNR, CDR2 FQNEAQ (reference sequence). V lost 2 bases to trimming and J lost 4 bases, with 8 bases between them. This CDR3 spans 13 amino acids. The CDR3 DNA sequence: TGTGCCAGCAGCTTAATCCAGGCCTATGGCTACACCTTC. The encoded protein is CASSLIQAYGYTF.

The chain's CDR3 is CASSLGFPGAGNTIYF. For the CDR3, the DNA is TGTGCCAGCAGTTTAGGGTTCCCAGGGGCTGGAAACACCATATATTTT. The V and J genes are TRBV27 and TRBJ1-3, with D perhaps TRBD1 (6 bases). This CDR3 spans 16 amino acids. Looked up from germline, CDR1 is MNHEY and CDR2 is SMNVEV (reference sequence). Between the trimmed V and J ends, which lost 2 bases and 2 bases, there was a span of 13 bases.

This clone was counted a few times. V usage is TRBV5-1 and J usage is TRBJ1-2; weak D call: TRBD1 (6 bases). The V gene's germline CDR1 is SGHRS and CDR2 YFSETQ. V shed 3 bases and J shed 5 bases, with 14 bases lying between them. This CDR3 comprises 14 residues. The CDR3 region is CASSSVPQGYGYTF. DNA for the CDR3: TGCGCCAGCAGCTCCGTCCCACAGGGATATGGCTACACCTTC.

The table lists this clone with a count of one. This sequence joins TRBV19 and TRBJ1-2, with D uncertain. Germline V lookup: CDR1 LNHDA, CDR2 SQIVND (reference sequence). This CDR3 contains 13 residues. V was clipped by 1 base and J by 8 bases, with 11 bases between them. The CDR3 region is CASSIGQAWGYTF. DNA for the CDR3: TGTGCCAGTAGTATAGGCCAGGCATGGGGCTACACCTTC.

In nucleotides, the CDR3 is TGTGCCAGCAGATGGACAGGGAGCCTCACAGATACGCAGTATTTT. Its translation: CASRWTGSLTDTQYF. The V call is TRBV2, the J call TRBJ2-3; 8 bases agree with TRBD1. The CDR3 extends over 15 amino acids. CDR1 and CDR2 (germline): SNHLY, FYNNEI. V trimming: 6 bases; J trimming: 2 bases; junction bases outside the gene matches: 7.

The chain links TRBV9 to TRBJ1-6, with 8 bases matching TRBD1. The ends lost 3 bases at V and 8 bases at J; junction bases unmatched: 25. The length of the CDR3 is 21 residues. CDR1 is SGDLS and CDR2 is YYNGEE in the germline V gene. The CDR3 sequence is CASSASGSGTRGQGTHSPLHF. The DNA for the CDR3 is TGTGCCAGCAGCGCCTCCGGTTCCGGGACCCGTGGACAGGGCACCCATTCACCCCTCCACTTT.

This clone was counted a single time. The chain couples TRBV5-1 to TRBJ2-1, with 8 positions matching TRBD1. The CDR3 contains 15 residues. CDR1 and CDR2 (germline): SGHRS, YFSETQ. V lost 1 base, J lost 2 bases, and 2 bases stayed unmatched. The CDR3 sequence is CASSLSQGAYNEQFF. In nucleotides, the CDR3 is TGCGCCAGCAGCTTGTCACAGGGGGCCTACAATGAGCAGTTCTTC. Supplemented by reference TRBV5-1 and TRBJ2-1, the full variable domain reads KAGVTQTPRYLIKTRGQQVTLSCSPISGHRSVSWYQQTPGQGLQFLFEYFSETQRNKGNFPGRFSGRQFSNSRSEMNVSTLELGDSALYLCASSLSQGAYNEQFFGPGTRLTVL.

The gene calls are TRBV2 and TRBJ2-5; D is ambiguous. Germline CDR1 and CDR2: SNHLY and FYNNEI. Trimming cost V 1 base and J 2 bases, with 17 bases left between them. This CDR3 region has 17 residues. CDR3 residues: CASSEEMALPIQETQYF. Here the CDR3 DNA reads TGTGCCAGCAGTGAAGAGATGGCACTACCGATACAAGAGACCCAGTACTTC. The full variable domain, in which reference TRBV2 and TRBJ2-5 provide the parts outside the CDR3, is EPEVTQTPSHQVTQMGQEVILRCVPISNHLYFYWYRQILGQKVEFLVSFYNNEISEKSEIFDDQFSVERPDGSNFTLKIRSTKLEDSAMYFCASSEEMALPIQETQYFGPGTRLLVL.

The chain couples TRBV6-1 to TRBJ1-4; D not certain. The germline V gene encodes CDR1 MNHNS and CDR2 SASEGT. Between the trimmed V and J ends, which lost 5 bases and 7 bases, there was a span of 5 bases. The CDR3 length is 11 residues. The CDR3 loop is CASSLGEKLFF. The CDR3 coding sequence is TGTGCCAGCAGTCTCGGTGAAAAACTGTTTTTT.

The CDR3 loop is CASSFHPGQGSYGYTF. As DNA, the CDR3 is TGTGCCAGTAGTTTCCACCCGGGACAGGGTTCCTATGGCTACACCTTC. J is TRBJ1-2 and V is TRBV19; 9 nucleotides align to TRBD1. The CDR3 extends over 16 amino acids. V trimming: 5 bases; J trimming: 4 bases; junction bases outside the gene matches: 11. The germline V gene has CDR1 LNHDA and CDR2 SQIVND (reference sequence).

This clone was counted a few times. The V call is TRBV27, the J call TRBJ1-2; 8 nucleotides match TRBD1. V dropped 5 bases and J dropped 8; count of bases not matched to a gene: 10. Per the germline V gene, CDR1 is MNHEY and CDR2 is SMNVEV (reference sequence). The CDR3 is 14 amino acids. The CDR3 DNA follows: TGTGCCAGCAGTAACCCGACAGGGGCCGGGGGCTACACCTTC. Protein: CASSNPTGAGGYTF.

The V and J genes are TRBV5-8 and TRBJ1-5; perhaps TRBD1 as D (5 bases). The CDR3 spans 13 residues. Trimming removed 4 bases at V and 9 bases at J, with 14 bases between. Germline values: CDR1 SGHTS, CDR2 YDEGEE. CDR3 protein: CASSGGTVGPQHF. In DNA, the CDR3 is TGTGCCAGCAGCGGGGGGACCGTTGGGCCCCAGCATTTT. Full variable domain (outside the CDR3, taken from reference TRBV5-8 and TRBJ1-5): EAGVTQSPTHLIKTRGQQATLRCSPISGHTSVYWYQQALGLGLQFLLWYDEGEERNRGNFPPRFSGRQFPNYSSELNVNALELEDSALYLCASSGGTVGPQHFGDGTRLSIL.

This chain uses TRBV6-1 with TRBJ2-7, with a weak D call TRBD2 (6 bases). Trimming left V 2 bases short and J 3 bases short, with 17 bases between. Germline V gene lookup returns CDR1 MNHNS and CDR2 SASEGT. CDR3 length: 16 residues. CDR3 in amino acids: CASSEPAGPSLYEQYF. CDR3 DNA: TGTGCCAGCAGTGAACCCGCGGGGCCCTCCCTCTACGAGCAGTACTTC.

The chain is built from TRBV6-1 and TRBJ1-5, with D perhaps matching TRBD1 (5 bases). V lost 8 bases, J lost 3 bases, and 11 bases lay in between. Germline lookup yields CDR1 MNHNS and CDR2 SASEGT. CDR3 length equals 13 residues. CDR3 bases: TGTGCCAGCCTGGGACTGCACAATCAGCCCCAGCATTTT. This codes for CASLGLHNQPQHF.

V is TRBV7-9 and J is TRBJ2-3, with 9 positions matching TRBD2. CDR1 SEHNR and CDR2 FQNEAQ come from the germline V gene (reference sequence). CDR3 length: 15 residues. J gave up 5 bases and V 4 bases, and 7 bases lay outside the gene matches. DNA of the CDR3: TGTGCCAGCAGCTACAGCGGGGGGCCCCGAGATACGCAGTATTTT. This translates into CASSYSGGPRDTQYF.

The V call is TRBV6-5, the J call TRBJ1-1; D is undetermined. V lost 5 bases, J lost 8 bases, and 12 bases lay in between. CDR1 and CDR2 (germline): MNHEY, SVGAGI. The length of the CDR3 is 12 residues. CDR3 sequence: CASSTTGEEAFF. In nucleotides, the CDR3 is TGTGCCAGCAGTACTACGGGAGAAGAAGCTTTCTTT.

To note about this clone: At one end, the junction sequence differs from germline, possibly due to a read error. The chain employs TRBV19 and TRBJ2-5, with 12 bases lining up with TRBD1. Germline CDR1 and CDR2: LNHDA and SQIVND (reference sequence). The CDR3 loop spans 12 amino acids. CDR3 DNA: TGTGCCAGCAGACCGGGACAGGGGGCTCAGCACTTC. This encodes CASRPGQGAQHF.